This T cell receptor beta chain was recovered during a study of cytomegalovirus exposure and HLA in healthy donors. Across the study: Roughly 89 million unique TCR sequences came from HLA-typed donors in an early release. Study conclusions and caveats: Later analysis associated a missense DCLRE1C variant with TCR beta V- and J-gene trimming.

A multiplex PCR was run with 60 Vbeta primers and 13 Jbeta primers. The method was immunoSEQ multiplex PCR; TCRdb's version includes in-frame clones alone and lacks a portion of them. The data contain some 170,000 clones, roughly 80% of them singletons. There are 16 residues in the CDR3. Per germline, CDR1 SGHNT and CDR2 YYREEE (reference sequence). V trimming: 2 bases; J trimming: 1 base; junction bases outside the gene matches: 7. Comment on this clone: Its antigen is undetermined.

The TCR sequence derives from a man aged 40-50 years in good health and CMV-seronegative. The chain has TRBV5-4 and TRBJ2-7; 9 bases agree with TRBD2. Sample: PBMCs. The CDR3 spells CASSLAGGVLSYEQYF. In DNA form, the CDR3 reads TGTGCCAGCAGCTTAGCGGGGGGTGTTTTGTCCTACGAGCAGTACTTC.